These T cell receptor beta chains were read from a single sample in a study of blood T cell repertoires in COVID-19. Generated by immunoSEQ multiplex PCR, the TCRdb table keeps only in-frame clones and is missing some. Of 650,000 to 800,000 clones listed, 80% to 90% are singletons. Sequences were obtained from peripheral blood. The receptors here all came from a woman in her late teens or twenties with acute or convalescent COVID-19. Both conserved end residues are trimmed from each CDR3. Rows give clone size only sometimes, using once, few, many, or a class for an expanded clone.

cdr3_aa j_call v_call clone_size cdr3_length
SAETGDSYGYT TRBJ1-2 TRBV29-1 - 11
ASSPRTGDTEAF TRBJ1-1 TRBV3-1/TRBV3-2 few 12
ATRVDGQGSHEQY TRBJ2-7 TRBV2 - 13
ASSPAGGKEKLF TRBJ1-4 TRBV27 - 12
AWSAEGHGKVGYT TRBJ1-2 TRBV30 - 13
ASTLGGEGGDQPQH TRBJ1-5 TRBV2 - 14
ASSFLGGAKNIQY TRBJ2-4 TRBV4-1 - 13
ASSLRVTSPYEQY TRBJ2-7 TRBV7-2 - 13
ASSDDREPEAF TRBJ1-1 TRBV18 - 11
ASSQAYAGTPSKEQF TRBJ2-1 TRBV4-3 - 15
ASSLIARANRGYSYEQY TRBJ2-7 TRBV5-6 - 17
ASSPDTSSGANVLT TRBJ2-6 TRBV4-3 - 14
ASSVGDAYGYT TRBJ1-2 TRBV25-1 - 11
AISDGGPYYNSPLH TRBJ1-6 TRBV10-3 once 14
ASSLGDIFYGYT TRBJ1-2 TRBV7-2 - 12
ASSHPSSETLYNQPQH TRBJ1-5 TRBV19 - 16
ASSPPSGTNGYT TRBJ1-2 TRBV5-6 once 12
ASSSRPGQGPGNTIY TRBJ1-3 TRBV7-9 - 15
ASSYGGSQETQY TRBJ2-5 TRBV7-9 - 12
ASSIQGSTEAF TRBJ1-1 TRBV19 - 11
ASSGMTGKGTEAF TRBJ1-1 TRBV5-1 - 13
ASREGYGNSPLH TRBJ1-6 TRBV2 - 12
ASSLEGRLAYEQY TRBJ2-7 TRBV28 - 13
ASSPPSGGRSPLH TRBJ1-6 TRBV18 few 13
ASSALAQVGNTIY TRBJ1-3 TRBV10-2 - 13
ASSQATVPGEKLF TRBJ1-4 TRBV14 - 13
ASSQEYGYEQY TRBJ2-7 TRBV14 - 11
ASSLPFQGEVVTEAF TRBJ1-1 TRBV7-9 - 15
ASSTRGRTGGFGWKAF TRBJ1-1 TRBV28 - 16
ASSRQGGGELF TRBJ2-2 TRBV6-6 - 11
ASSLSLAGTGYSPLH TRBJ1-6 TRBV7-2 - 15
ASSSRRRTGWTQTYEQY TRBJ2-7 TRBV11-2 - 17
ASSSEPDWQAYEQY TRBJ2-7 TRBV7-2 - 14
ASSLEGTASGNTIY TRBJ1-3 TRBV5-1 once 14
ASSSDEGGRGYT TRBJ1-2 TRBV5-1 - 12
ASSISGHPQETQY TRBJ2-5 TRBV9 - 13
SAWGGDGYGYT TRBJ1-2 TRBV29-1 few 11
ASTTGDAPHYGYT TRBJ1-2 TRBV7-9 - 13
ASSVGGGIREKLF TRBJ1-4 TRBV9 - 13
SVDGGRTEAF TRBJ1-1 TRBV29-1 - 10
ASSYSPRVGNQPQH TRBJ1-5 TRBV6-6 - 14
ASSPQGNYGYT TRBJ1-2 TRBV7-2 - 11
ASSESLAGEIYQETQY TRBJ2-5 TRBV10-2 - 16
ASSSIAQGNTEAF TRBJ1-1 TRBV6-6 - 13
ASSRLAGAGEQF TRBJ2-1 TRBV7-9 - 12
ASSHSQARSYEQY TRBJ2-7 TRBV7-9 - 13
AGAFGGDYGYT TRBJ1-2 TRBV30 once 11
ASSVGQAYEQY TRBJ2-7 TRBV7-6 - 11
ASSGGTGDQSHYGYT TRBJ1-2 TRBV7-2 - 15
ASSEGTGGSYEQY TRBJ2-7 TRBV6-1 - 13
ASGFQGGNTEAF TRBJ1-1 TRBV12-5 - 12
ASSVATLGRGTDTQY TRBJ2-3 TRBV9 - 15
ASSQVAGELF TRBJ2-2 TRBV3-1/TRBV3-2 - 10
ASSVGQQETQY TRBJ2-5 TRBV9 - 11
ASSYSQGAGTEAF TRBJ1-1 TRBV6-2/TRBV6-3 - 13
ASRRGDYNEQF TRBJ2-1 TRBV6-5 once 11
ASRSGQGAYEQY TRBJ2-7 TRBV7-9 - 12